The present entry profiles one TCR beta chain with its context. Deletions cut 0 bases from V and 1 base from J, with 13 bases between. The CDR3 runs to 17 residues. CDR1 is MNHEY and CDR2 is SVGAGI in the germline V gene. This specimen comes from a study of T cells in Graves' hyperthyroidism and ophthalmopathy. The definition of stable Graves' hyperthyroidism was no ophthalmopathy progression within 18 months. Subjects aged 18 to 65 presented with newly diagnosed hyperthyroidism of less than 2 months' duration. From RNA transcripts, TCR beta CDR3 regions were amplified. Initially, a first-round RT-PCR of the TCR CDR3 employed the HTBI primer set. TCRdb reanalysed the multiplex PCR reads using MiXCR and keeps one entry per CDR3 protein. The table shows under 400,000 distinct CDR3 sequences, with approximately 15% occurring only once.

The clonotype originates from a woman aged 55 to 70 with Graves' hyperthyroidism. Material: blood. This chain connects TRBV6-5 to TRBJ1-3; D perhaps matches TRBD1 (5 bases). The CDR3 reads CASSYSTQGLSGNTIYF. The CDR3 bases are TGTGCCAGCAGTTACTCGACCCAGGGTTTATCTGGAAACACCATATATTTT.